This T cell receptor beta chain is drawn from a study of T cells after yellow fever vaccination. TCRdb re-called the 5' RACE reads with MiXCR, one entry per CDR3 protein. Among approximately 510,000 distinct CDR3 sequences listed, around a fifth were seen once. Study-level points and caveats: Researchers noted that a small share of clonotypes showed up in both CD4 and CD8 compartments. The booster saw the reappearance of most primary-vaccination clones (roughly 96% CD4, 88% CD8).

This clonotype turned up a few times. Its specificity is not known. This clonotype was obtained from a man between 18 and 35 years old who received the YFV17D yellow fever vaccine. This specimen consisted of PBMCs, obtained 20 to 25 days after the first yellow fever vaccination.

The CDR3 sequence: CASSDRTGSSYEQYV. The DNA of the CDR3 is TGCGCCAGCAGTGACCGGACAGGGAGCTCCTACGAGCAGTACGTC. This chain joins TRBV10-2 and TRBJ2-7, with 8 bases lining up with TRBD1. V gave up 3 bases and J gave up 0 bases; unmatched junction bases: 4. Germline CDR1 and CDR2: WSHSY and SAAADI. This CDR3 is 15 amino acids long.